A single sample is the source of the 16 T cell receptor beta chains below, sequenced in a study of patients and donors after allogeneic stem cell transplantation. One entry per CDR3 protein results from TCRdb running MiXCR on the RT-PCR reads. The sample has about 110,000 distinct CDR3 sequences, around 33% seen once. Sequenced input: blood, either unsorted or a sorted T cell fraction (not recorded which). These receptors originate from a human donor who was either an allogeneic HSCT recipient or a stem cell or donor lymphocyte infusion donor (not recorded which). It is not recorded whose cells these are; they may come from a transplant donor.

CDR3 DNA: TGTGCCAGCTCACCCCAGACAGGGTACTCACCCCTCCACTTT. Translated, it gives CASSPQTGYSPLHF. The chain carries TRBV18 and TRBJ1-6; 7 bases are a match to TRBD1. Germline loops: CDR1 KGHSH, CDR2 LQKENI. The CDR3 has 14 amino acids. With 3 bases clipped from V and 10 bases from J, the junction kept 6 bases outside the gene matches.

The chain couples TRBV20-1 to TRBJ2-5, with D tentatively TRBD1 or TRBD2 (5 bases each). V shed 0 bases and J shed 5 bases, with 16 bases lying between them. The CDR3 totals 15 residues. Germline-derived CDR1 and CDR2 are DFQATT and SNEGSKA (reference sequence). The CDR3 reads CSARDLGLAGETQYF. The CDR3 coding sequence is TGCAGTGCTAGAGATCTTGGACTGGCAGGGGAGACCCAGTACTTC.

This clonotype was found a few times. The genes are TRBV20-1 and TRBJ1-1; D perhaps matches TRBD1 (5 bases). V was shortened by 1 base and J by 3 bases, with 15 bases between the two germline ends. This CDR3 contains 15 residues. Germline V lookup: CDR1 DFQATT, CDR2 SNEGSKA (reference sequence). The CDR3 is CSARVAGTRHTEAFF. DNA for the CDR3: TGCAGTGCTAGAGTGGCAGGGACTCGTCACACTGAAGCTTTCTTT.

V gene TRBV6-2 or TRBV6-3 combines with J gene TRBJ2-1, with TRBD1 matching 9 bases. V lost 4 bases to trimming and J lost 9 bases; unmatched junction nucleotides: 7. Germline CDR1 and CDR2: MNHEY and SVGEGT. The CDR3 totals 14 residues. The CDR3 is CASSWDRVVGEQFF. CDR3 DNA sequence: TGTGCCAGCAGTTGGGACAGGGTGGTTGGTGAGCAGTTCTTC.

V and J are TRBV20-1 and TRBJ2-1; 7 nucleotides agree with TRBD2. The junction had 3 bases not matched to a gene; V was cut back by 7 bases and J by 3 bases. Germline V gives CDR1 DFQATT, CDR2 SNEGSKA (reference sequence). This CDR3 region has 12 residues. CDR3 sequence (DNA): TGCAGTGGCCAGCGGGGCTACAATGAGCAGTTCTTC. Translation gives CSGQRGYNEQFF.

J is TRBJ2-7 and V is TRBV5-1; D may be TRBD1 (6 bases). CDR1 SGHRS and CDR2 YFSETQ come from the germline V gene. This CDR3 is built from 14 residues. The V and J ends lost 4 bases and 5 bases respectively, with 16 bases between them. This CDR3 is CASSPRLGAHEQYF. CDR3 coding DNA: TGCGCCAGCAGCCCGCGACTGGGGGCCCACGAGCAGTACTTC.

The table lists this clonotype with many counts. The CDR3 reads CSASDRSYGYTF. CDR3 coding DNA: TGCAGCGCCTCGGACAGGTCCTATGGCTACACCTTC. This sequence joins TRBV20-1 and TRBJ1-2, with TRBD1 matching 7 bases. Germline V gene data show CDR1 as DFQATT and CDR2 as SNEGSKA (reference sequence). This CDR3 spans 12 amino acids.

This clonotype has just a few counts. The chain joins TRBV19 to TRBJ2-3; 7 positions agree with TRBD1. After removal of 6 bases from V and 2 bases from J, the junction contained 11 bases not matched to a gene. This CDR3 region has 16 residues. The germline V gene has CDR1 LNHDA and CDR2 SQIVND (reference sequence). CDR3 nucleotides: TGTGCCAGTAGGCTCACGGGACAGTCTTACACAGATACGCAGTATTTT. It translates to CASRLTGQSYTDTQYF.

This chain connects TRBV12-3 or TRBV12-4 to TRBJ2-3, with 12 bases that match TRBD2. The CDR3 totals 16 residues. Germline trimming cut 4 bases from V and 4 bases from J; bases unmatched to any gene: 6. In DNA, the CDR3 is TGTGCCAGCAGTTCAAGACTAGCGGGAGTAGCAGATACGCAGTATTTT. Its protein product is CASSSRLAGVADTQYF.

V and J are TRBV20-1 and TRBJ2-1; D is unresolved. V was shortened by 6 bases and J by 5 bases, with 11 bases between the two germline ends. The germline gives CDR1 DFQATT, CDR2 SNEGSKA (reference sequence). The CDR3 extends over 12 amino acids. For the CDR3, the DNA is TGCAGTGCCTCTAGTGGCGACAATGAGCAGTTCTTC. It translates to CSASSGDNEQFF.

This sequence joins TRBV6-6 and TRBJ2-3; no reliable D call. The V end was cut by 1 base, the J end by 0 bases, with 5 bases between. Germline CDR1 MNHNY, CDR2 SVGAGI (reference sequence). This CDR3 comprises 14 residues. CDR3 region: CASSYYTSTDTQYF. The CDR3 nucleotides read TGTGCCAGCAGTTACTACACCAGCACAGATACGCAGTATTTT.

This clonotype occurred a few times. The chain has TRBV6-1 and TRBJ1-4; 8 bases match TRBD1. This CDR3 spans 14 amino acids. V shed 3 bases and J 3 bases; nucleotides not matched to a gene: 0. CDR1 is MNHNS, CDR2 SASEGT, per germline. Here the CDR3 DNA reads TGTGCCAGCAGTGAGACAGGGGCTAATGAAAAACTGTTTTTT. The encoded protein is CASSETGANEKLFF.

This clonotype was picked up a small number of times. V is TRBV3-1 and J is TRBJ1-2; tentatively, D is TRBD1 (5 bases). Germline-derived CDR1 and CDR2 are LGHDT and YNNKEL (reference sequence). The CDR3 consists of 14 residues. V was pared by 4 bases and J by 0 bases, with 9 bases between. The CDR3 here is CASSREGPNYGYTF. DNA for the CDR3: TGTGCCAGCAGCCGCGAGGGACCTAACTATGGCTACACCTTC.

This clonotype was seen only a few times. The chain couples TRBV5-1 to TRBJ2-3; D is unclear. V shed 0 bases and J shed 2 bases, with 7 bases lying between them. The CDR3 covers 14 residues. Per the germline V gene, CDR1 is SGHRS and CDR2 is YFSETQ. The CDR3 coding sequence is TGCGCCAGCAGCTTGGACAGCTACACAGATACGCAGTATTTT. Its translation: CASSLDSYTDTQYF.

This clonotype was observed many times. This chain's CDR3 is CASSIAGRLDTEAFF. CDR3 nucleotide sequence: TGTGCCAGTAGTATAGCCGGACGGTTGGACACTGAAGCTTTCTTT. V usage is TRBV19 and J usage is TRBJ1-1; no reliable D call. Germline V lookup: CDR1 LNHDA, CDR2 SQIVND (reference sequence). The CDR3 totals 15 residues. With 1 base removed from V and 3 bases from J, the gap between germline ends came to 12 bases.

There are many counts of this clonotype. The chain recombines TRBV29-1 with TRBJ1-5; maybe TRBD1 (6 bases). Trimming took off 7 bases at V and 4 bases at J, with 14 bases between the two ends. The CDR3 loop spans 13 amino acids. Looked up from germline, CDR1 is SQVTM and CDR2 is ANQGSEA. The CDR3 nucleotides read TGCAGCGCCCGAGGGGGGAAAAATCAGCCCCAGCATTTT. Translated: CSARGGKNQPQHF.